This T cell receptor (beta chain) was retrieved from a study of OX40 agonist ivuxolimab in advanced cancers. Turning to the study itself: Partial responses were achieved by three patients, one with hepatocellular carcinoma and two with cutaneous melanoma.

This CDR3 contains 18 residues. After removal of 3 bases from V and 1 base from J, the junction contained 10 bases not matched to a gene. Germline V CDR1 and CDR2: MDHEN, SYDVKM. Data came from immunoSEQ multiplex PCR; TCRdb stores just in-frame clones and leaves some out. The sample has roughly 67,000 clones; more than 65% are singletons. This material consisted of CD4+ or CD8+ T cells sorted from blood, taken in a trial of the OX40 agonist ivuxolimab. The TCR was taken from an adult with an advanced solid tumor such as melanoma, head and neck, liver or kidney cancer. The chain links TRBV28 to TRBJ1-3; 9 nucleotides agree with TRBD1. CDR3 residues: CASSLRQGVTKSGNTIYF. The CDR3 region has the DNA TGTGCCAGCAGTTTGCGACAGGGGGTTACCAAGTCTGGAAACACCATATATTTT.